The subject of this entry is one TCR beta chain. This clonotype appeared a few times. Its antigen target is currently unknown. No base qualities exist here, and no much larger clone lies one base off it. TCR beta repertoires were profiled from peripheral blood of some 13 young patients with multiple sclerosis to demonstrate the VDJtools post-analysis software. Multiple sclerosis patients were children and adolescents aged 6 to 15 years. The protocol used for the library was PCR. TCRdb names Illumina HiSeq 2500 as the instrument used. To reduce PCR and sequencing biases, unique molecular identifiers were built into the TCR beta cDNA libraries. Roughly 500,000 cDNA molecules were obtained for every 1 to 10 million input T cells, so each molecule roughly corresponded to one T cell. Patient libraries were prepared and sequenced with the same protocol used for the earlier healthy control dataset. Samples belonging to the same batch were prepared together, multiplexed and sequenced on a shared HiSeq lane. Under the source paper's analysis protocol: MIGEC handled the raw barcoded reads, throwing out single-read molecular identifier groups before consensus assembly and CDR3 extraction. VDJtools was used for post-analysis of the clonotype tables, and diversity was normalized by down-sampling every dataset to the size of the smallest sample. Repertoire overlap clustering matched CDR3 amino acid but not nucleotide sequences to correct batch-related cross-sample contamination. The raw public reads went through TCRdb reprocessing: fastp at Q25, MiXCR clone calling, in-frame beta chains kept. A single entry per CDR3 protein holds the most common genes and DNA from its merged rows. TCRdb, rather than the study authors, made the V and J calls. A total of about half a million distinct CDR3 sequences appear in this sample, around 34% of them only once. The ten largest account for roughly 6% of the sample.

The record originates from a study of post-analysis software for immune sequencing data (dated by TCRdb to the mid-2010s). For the study in its entirety: Disease courses on record covered relapsing-remitting, secondary progressive and progressive-relapsing multiple sclerosis, though some patients had no subtype annotation. A subset of samples was prepared in parallel using single-end sample barcoding, then pooled and co-amplified after Illumina adapter ligation. Patient repertoires were compared against about twelve previously published healthy control repertoires from donors aged about 6 to 26 years. Study-wide findings and limitations: The control group was slightly older than the multiple sclerosis patient group. Multiple sclerosis patients had significantly lower normalized Chao1 diversity than controls, a result that suggests substantial peripheral T-cell clonal expansion. Direct clustering with F measure showed strong co-clustering of samples prepared in the same batch, prompting a batch-effect correction.

Specimen: blood. The TCR was taken from a girl between 2 and 17 years old with multiple sclerosis.

The CDR3 protein is CAAGGYTF. The nucleotides read TGTGCAGCCGGAGGCTACACCTTC. The chain is assembled from TRBV27 and TRBJ1-2, with the D segment identity uncertain. The CDR3 sequence holds 8 residues, the cysteine and phenylalanine included. Here the CDR3 DNA is all that survives: 24 bases in frame from base 1. According to the germline V gene (reference sequence), CDR1 reads MNHEY and CDR2 reads SMNVEV.